This T cell receptor (beta chain) is drawn from a study of T cell responses to AZD1222 COVID-19 vaccine. Concerning this clone itself: What it binds is not known.

Study observations and caveats: Dominant at 160-218 and 743-854, vaccine-associated CD4 TCRs also spanned spike. Females made up more of the donors, who were largely white British, and clonal diversity may have come out too low.

Profiling relied on immunoSEQ multiplex PCR, and the TCRdb table lists in-frame clones only, not all of them. The table shows about 150,000 clones, with 75% to 95% occurring only once. The CDR3 totals 15 residues. Germline values: CDR1 SGHDN, CDR2 FVKESK. J was trimmed by 4 bases and V by 4 bases; bases with no gene match: 7. This sample comprised peripheral blood, obtained on day 0 of AZD1222 vaccination. The gene calls are TRBV14 and TRBJ2-1; 7 bases map to TRBD1. This sequence was found in an adult in good health. The CDR3 sequence: CASSLRQGNYNEQFF. CDR3 bases: TGTGCCAGCAGCCTAAGACAGGGAAATTACAATGAGCAGTTCTTC.